These T cell receptor beta chains were read from a single sample in a study of cytomegalovirus exposure and HLA in healthy donors. Clones were read by immunoSEQ multiplex PCR, and TCRdb kept only the in-frame ones, dropping some. Here the sample spans about 150,000 clones, approximately 83% being singletons. The specimen was PBMCs. All receptors derive from a woman aged 40-49 years in good health and CMV-seronegative. Each CDR3 is given with its conserved first and last residue. The order of the fields is V gene, CDR3 protein.

v_call: TRBV10-1
cdr3_aa: CASSEARGLAGDNEQFF

v_call: TRBV11-2
cdr3_aa: CASSLDGTGSEAFF

v_call: TRBV11-2
cdr3_aa: CASKPGHSSGANVLTF

v_call: TRBV30
cdr3_aa: CAWRTTGGRQYF

v_call: TRBV19
cdr3_aa: CASSIWGLAGGRQFF

v_call: TRBV9
cdr3_aa: CASSVGGTGIYEQYF

v_call: TRBV7-9
cdr3_aa: CSSSSPLGAPYEQYF

v_call: TRBV30
cdr3_aa: CAGGDSSYEQYF

v_call: TRBV6-4
cdr3_aa: CASSDPRGARLAAAFF

v_call: TRBV6-5
cdr3_aa: CASRPTTGMGYEQYF

v_call: TRBV7-9
cdr3_aa: CASSQPRGQAEAFF

v_call: TRBV13
cdr3_aa: CASSSLDRGLVDTQYF

v_call: TRBV27
cdr3_aa: CASSFHGKPQHF

v_call: TRBV19
cdr3_aa: CASSISDGSSYNEQFF

v_call: TRBV4-1
cdr3_aa: CASSQGSPTGGYGYTF

v_call: TRBV6-4
cdr3_aa: CASSDGGQENSPLHF

v_call: TRBV11-2
cdr3_aa: CASSLDLVVGAEQYF

v_call: TRBV4-1
cdr3_aa: CASSRPGSKYNEQFF

v_call: TRBV5-1
cdr3_aa: CASSLNGGLGTEAFF

v_call: TRBV5-1
cdr3_aa: CASSLAVATLNEQFF

v_call: TRBV5-1
cdr3_aa: CASSSEQGVYGYTF

v_call: TRBV5-1
cdr3_aa: CASKPGQEVYGYTF

v_call: TRBV13
cdr3_aa: CASSFATGMGGYTF

v_call: TRBV9
cdr3_aa: CASSAGLSYTDTQYF

v_call: TRBV11-2
cdr3_aa: CASSHDRDRGYTF

v_call: TRBV9
cdr3_aa: CASSPGLAGGSSETQYF

v_call: TRBV4-1
cdr3_aa: CASSQDSDRANQPQHF

v_call: TRBV19
cdr3_aa: CASSIPPRSGLAESTDTQYF

v_call: TRBV18
cdr3_aa: CASSPLPAQGSGELFF

v_call: TRBV7-9
cdr3_aa: CASSSNRGRQETQYF

v_call: TRBV5-4
cdr3_aa: CASSLPQGIGNTIYF

v_call: TRBV6-1
cdr3_aa: CASRSLAYNEKLFF

v_call: TRBV10-3
cdr3_aa: CAINGQGRNQPQHF

v_call: TRBV2
cdr3_aa: CASSDRGNTEAFF

v_call: TRBV28
cdr3_aa: CASTDGSRDLKLFF

v_call: TRBV6-1
cdr3_aa: CASRQGQGTYNEQFF

v_call: TRBV4-1
cdr3_aa: CASSREGVTYNEQFF

v_call: TRBV6-5
cdr3_aa: CASSRRRTGNYEQYF

v_call: TRBV5-1
cdr3_aa: CASSLGQPNTEAFF

v_call: TRBV5-1
cdr3_aa: CASRQGVGNQPQHF

v_call: TRBV7-9
cdr3_aa: CASSGLGGNEKLFF

v_call: TRBV27
cdr3_aa: CASSLGTSADTQYF

v_call: TRBV10-3
cdr3_aa: CAISELTSFEQFF

v_call: TRBV18
cdr3_aa: CASSWGQGEKLFF

v_call: TRBV28
cdr3_aa: CASSHYEQYF

v_call: TRBV6-1
cdr3_aa: CASSTQGNYNSPLHF

v_call: TRBV10-1
cdr3_aa: CASSRTSGGPDEQYF

v_call: TRBV7-2
cdr3_aa: CASRRSRYEQYF

v_call: TRBV5-1
cdr3_aa: CASSIIGGATEAFF

v_call: TRBV21-1
cdr3_aa: CASSKGRDRVNQPQHF